This entry lists 23 T cell receptor beta chains sequenced from one sample in a study of OX40 agonist ivuxolimab in advanced cancers. Produced via immunoSEQ multiplex PCR; TCRdb's table is partial and in-frame only. The data show some 86,000 clones, approximately 94% seen once. Sequences were derived from CD4+ or CD8+ T cells sorted from blood, sampled in a trial of the OX40 agonist ivuxolimab. Receptor source: an adult with an advanced solid tumor such as melanoma, head and neck, liver or kidney cancer.

This rearrangement joins TRBV2 to TRBJ2-5; D not certain. Near its end, the DNA agrees better with TRBJ2-7, so the J call may be wrong. Germline V gene lookup returns CDR1 SNHLY and CDR2 FYNNEI. The CDR3 loop spans 14 amino acids. DNA for the CDR3: TGTGCCAGCAGTGAACCGCGGAGCTCCTACGAGCAGTACTTC. It codes for CASSEPRSSYEQYF.

The chain carries TRBV6-5 and TRBJ1-1; unclear D gene. V lost 2 bases, J lost 1 base, and 5 bases lay in between. Germline-derived CDR1 and CDR2 are MNHEY and SVGAGI. The CDR3 is 13 residues long. CDR3 loop: CASSYRQNTEAFF. For the CDR3, the DNA is TGTGCCAGCAGTTACCGACAGAACACTGAAGCTTTCTTT.

The chain combines TRBV7-9 with TRBJ2-5; TRBD2 agrees at 10 bases. The end of the DNA aligns better with TRBJ2-7, so the J call may be wrong. Per the germline V gene, CDR1 is SEHNR and CDR2 is FQNEAQ (reference sequence). The CDR3 covers 15 residues. Written as DNA, the CDR3 is TGTGCCAGCAGCCCGGGACTAGCGCGCTACCACGAGCAGTACTTC. Its protein product is CASSPGLARYHEQYF.

The rearrangement uses TRBV7-9 and TRBJ1-1, with no clear D. Per the germline V gene, CDR1 is SEHNR and CDR2 is FQNEAQ (reference sequence). This CDR3 has 11 amino acids. CDR3 sequence: CAGREDEEAFF. DNA of the CDR3: TGTGCTGGCCGCGAGGATGAAGAAGCTTTCTTT.

The J gene is TRBJ2-7, the V gene TRBV5-1; D may match TRBD1 or TRBD2 (5 bases each). The germline V gene has CDR1 SGHRS and CDR2 YFSETQ. This CDR3 has 13 amino acids. V gave up 1 base and J gave up 6 bases, with 11 bases separating them. This chain's CDR3 is CASSLRWGTEQYF. CDR3 coding DNA: TGCGCCAGCAGCTTGAGGTGGGGGACCGAGCAGTACTTC.

V usage is TRBV27 and J usage is TRBJ2-4, with TRBD1 matching over 10 bases. The CDR3 has 16 residues. Germline lookup yields CDR1 MNHEY and CDR2 SMNVEV (reference sequence). Germline trimming cut 3 bases from V and 6 bases from J; bases unmatched to any gene: 8. The DNA for the CDR3 is TGTGCCAGCAGTTTTCAAGGGACAGGGGTTGGAAACATTCAGTACTTC. It yields the protein CASSFQGTGVGNIQYF.

The chain is built from TRBV6-5 and TRBJ2-5, with D uncertain. Germline CDR1 reads MNHEY; CDR2 reads SVGAGI. The CDR3 has 13 residues. V gave up 6 bases and J gave up 5 bases, with 13 bases separating them. The CDR3 spells CASRPLLGETQYF. In nucleotides, the CDR3 is TGTGCCAGCAGACCCTTACTGGGGGAGACCCAGTACTTC.

This clone was picked up one time. The chain joins TRBV4-2 to TRBJ1-3; the D gene is possibly TRBD1 (6 bases). Trimming removed 0 bases from V and 0 bases from J, with 9 bases in between. The CDR3 extends over 16 amino acids. The germline CDR1 and CDR2 sequences are LGHNA and YNFKEQ. CDR3 DNA: TGTGCCAGCAGCCAAGATGAGACAGGCTCTGGAAACACCATATATTTT. Its protein product is CASSQDETGSGNTIYF.

The chain couples TRBV19 to TRBJ2-3, with 8 bases lining up with TRBD2. Germline V CDR1 and CDR2: LNHDA, SQIVND (reference sequence). With 6 bases clipped from V and 14 bases from J, the junction kept 13 bases outside the gene matches. CDR3 length: 13 residues. The CDR3 region is CASSPAPGLVPYF. The CDR3 coding sequence is TGTGCCAGTAGCCCAGCACCGGGACTAGTCCCGTATTTT.

The chain is built from TRBV7-2 and TRBJ2-5; D might be TRBD1 (6 bases). The J call may be faulty, since TRBJ2-7 better matches the DNA end. The CDR3 covers 14 residues. Germline V lookup: CDR1 SGHTA, CDR2 FQGNSA. The CDR3 region is CASSFQGQYYEQYF. For the CDR3, the DNA is TGTGCCAGCAGCTTCCAAGGACAGTACTACGAGCAGTACTTC.

The CDR3 DNA reads TGTGCCAGCAGTTTCAGCTTCCAGATTAACACCGGGGAGCTGTTTTTT. Its translation is CASSFSFQINTGELFF. This chain connects TRBV27 to TRBJ2-2; D not certain. The germline V and J ends were trimmed by 3 bases and 2 bases, with 13 bases remaining between them. Germline V CDR1 and CDR2: MNHEY, SMNVEV (reference sequence). This CDR3 is built from 16 residues.

The chain joins TRBV30 to TRBJ2-2; TRBD1 might be the D (5 bases). The V gene's germline CDR1 is GTSNPN and CDR2 SVGIG (reference sequence). The CDR3 covers 12 residues. The CDR3 nucleotides are TGTGGGGTTCAGGGGAACACCGGGGAGCTGTTTTTT. It translates to CGVQGNTGELFF.

This chain connects TRBV27 to TRBJ2-5; weak D call: TRBD2 (6 bases). The J call is uncertain, as TRBJ2-7 better fits the DNA end. Germline CDR1 and CDR2: MNHEY and SMNVEV (reference sequence). This CDR3 region has 13 residues. The CDR3 DNA reads TGTGCCACCATGGTGGGGGGCTCCTACGAGCAGTACTTC. Amino acids: CATMVGGSYEQYF.

This clone appeared a few times. CDR3 residues: CSAKGQGNTEAFF. In DNA form, the CDR3 reads TGCAGCGCCAAGGGACAGGGGAACACTGAAGCTTTCTTT. The chain recombines TRBV29-1 with TRBJ1-1; TRBD1 matches 9 bases. V gave up 7 bases and J gave up 1 base; unmatched junction bases: 4. Per germline, CDR1 SQVTM and CDR2 ANQGSEA. The length of the CDR3 is 13 residues.

In its sample, this clone was seen once. The chain recombines TRBV15 with TRBJ1-5; D perhaps matches TRBD1 (6 bases). Germline assignment: CDR1 LNHNV and CDR2 YYDKDF (reference sequence). The CDR3 runs to 15 residues. V was trimmed by 3 bases and J by 7 bases, leaving 16 bases between them. This CDR3 is CATSRRRQEGQPQHF. DNA of the CDR3: TGTGCCACCAGCAGGCGCCGACAGGAGGGCCAGCCCCAGCATTTT.

This rearrangement joins TRBV9 to TRBJ2-7; 7 bases are a match to TRBD2. The CDR3 totals 13 residues. CDR1 is SGDLS and CDR2 is YYNGEE in the germline V gene. The V segment lost 3 bases and the J segment 3 bases; nucleotides outside the gene matches: 3. The DNA for the CDR3 is TGTGCCAGCAGCGCTGGGACTAACTACGAGCAGTACTTC. Translated, it gives CASSAGTNYEQYF.

This chain links TRBV7-8 with TRBJ2-1, with TRBD2 matching over 13 bases. CDR1 and CDR2 (germline): SGHVS, FQNEAQ. The trim removed 7 bases at V and 0 bases at J, leaving 9 bases unmatched. The CDR3 sequence is 18 residues long. CDR3 DNA: TGTGCCAGCACCCCGGGACTAGCGGGGTTTGACTCCTACAATGAGCAGTTCTTC. It encodes CASTPGLAGFDSYNEQFF.

The chain uses TRBV2 and TRBJ2-7; 9 bases fit TRBD1. The trim removed 4 bases at V and 6 bases at J, leaving 10 bases unmatched. CDR3 length equals 15 residues. Germline CDR1 reads SNHLY; CDR2 reads FYNNEI. The CDR3, as DNA: TGTGCCAGCAGTGGGACCGGGACAGGGCTGGGCGAGCAGTACTTC. Translation gives CASSGTGTGLGEQYF.

DNA for the CDR3: TGTGCCAGCCAGGGGGCTAACTATGGCTACACCTTC. The encoded protein is CASQGANYGYTF. The chain uses TRBV5-4 and TRBJ1-2, with TRBD1 matching over 7 bases. Germline V lookup: CDR1 SGHNT, CDR2 YYREEE (reference sequence). Losses at the gene ends were 7 bases for V and 0 bases for J; bases not matched to a gene: 0. The CDR3 is 12 amino acids.

V is TRBV25-1 and J is TRBJ2-1; 7 nucleotides match TRBD2. The germline gives CDR1 MGHDK, CDR2 SYGVNS. This CDR3 is built from 13 residues. The V gene end was trimmed by 6 bases and the J gene end by 7 bases; junction bases not matched to a gene: 6. CDR3 protein: CASSAGVRNEQFF. The CDR3 DNA reads TGTGCCAGCAGCGCGGGAGTCCGGAATGAGCAGTTCTTC.

This rearrangement joins TRBV4-1 to TRBJ1-4, with D uncertain. The ends were cut back, 1 base at V and 4 bases at J, with 10 bases in the middle. This CDR3 has 15 amino acids. Germline V gene data show CDR1 as MGHRA and CDR2 as YSYEKL. CDR3 sequence: CASSQGVQYNEKLFF. Written as DNA, the CDR3 is TGCGCCAGCAGCCAAGGGGTACAGTATAATGAAAAACTGTTTTTT.

This chain connects TRBV6-4 to TRBJ2-2, with a possible D match to TRBD2 (5 bases). CDR3 length: 16 residues. In germline, CDR1 is MRHNA, CDR2 SNTAGT. V gave up 6 bases and J gave up 5 bases, with 19 bases separating them. CDR3 amino acids: CASSPHAGEGTGELFF. Written as DNA, the CDR3 is TGTGCCAGCAGCCCCCACGCGGGCGAGGGAACCGGGGAGCTGTTTTTT.

This clone was seen more than once but under ten times. The rearrangement joins TRBV27 to TRBJ1-5; unclear D gene. The CDR3 length is 14 residues. V lost 0 bases to trimming and J lost 6 bases, with 9 bases between them. CDR1 is MNHEY, CDR2 SMNVEV, per germline (reference sequence). The CDR3 loop is CASSLSLNIQPQHF. The CDR3 DNA follows: TGTGCCAGCAGTTTATCGTTGAACATTCAGCCCCAGCATTTT.